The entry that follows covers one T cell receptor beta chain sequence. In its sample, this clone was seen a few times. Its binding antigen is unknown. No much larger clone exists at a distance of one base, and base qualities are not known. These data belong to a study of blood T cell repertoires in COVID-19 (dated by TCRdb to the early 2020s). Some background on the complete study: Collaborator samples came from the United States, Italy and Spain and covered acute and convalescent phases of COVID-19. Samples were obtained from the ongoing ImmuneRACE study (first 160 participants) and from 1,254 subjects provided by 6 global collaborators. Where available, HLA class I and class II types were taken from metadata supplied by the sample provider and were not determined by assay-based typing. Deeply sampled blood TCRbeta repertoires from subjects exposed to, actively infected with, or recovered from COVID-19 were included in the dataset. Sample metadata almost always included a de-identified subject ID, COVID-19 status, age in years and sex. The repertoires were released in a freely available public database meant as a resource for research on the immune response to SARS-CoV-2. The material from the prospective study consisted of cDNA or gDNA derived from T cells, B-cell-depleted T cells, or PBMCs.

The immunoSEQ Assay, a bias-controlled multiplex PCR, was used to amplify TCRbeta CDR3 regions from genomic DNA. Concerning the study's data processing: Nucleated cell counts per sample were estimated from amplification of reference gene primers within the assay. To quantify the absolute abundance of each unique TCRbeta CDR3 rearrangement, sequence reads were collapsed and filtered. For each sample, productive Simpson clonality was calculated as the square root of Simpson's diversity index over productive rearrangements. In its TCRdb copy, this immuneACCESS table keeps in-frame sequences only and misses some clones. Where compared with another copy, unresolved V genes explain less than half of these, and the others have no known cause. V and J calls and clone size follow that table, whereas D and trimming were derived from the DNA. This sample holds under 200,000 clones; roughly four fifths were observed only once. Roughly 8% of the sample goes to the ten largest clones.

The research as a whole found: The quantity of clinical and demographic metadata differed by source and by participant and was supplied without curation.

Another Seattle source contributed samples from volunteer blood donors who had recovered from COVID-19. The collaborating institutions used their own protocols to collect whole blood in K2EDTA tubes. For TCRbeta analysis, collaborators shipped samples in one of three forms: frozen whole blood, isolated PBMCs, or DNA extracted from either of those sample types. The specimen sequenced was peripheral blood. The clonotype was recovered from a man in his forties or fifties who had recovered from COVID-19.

The DNA sequence is TGTGCCAGCCGAACAGGGACCAATTCACCCCTCCACTTT. It is translated as CASRTGTNSPLHF. Recombination connected TRBV19 to TRBJ1-6, and possibly TRBD1, on 6 matching bases. According to the germline V gene (reference sequence), CDR1 reads LNHDA and CDR2 reads SQIVND. Trimming costs V 9 bases and J 7 bases, and their ends lie 13 bases apart. The CDR3 holds 13 amino acids from the cysteine to the phenylalanine. Left in the record is the CDR3 DNA by itself, 39 bases read in frame from the first base.